This section outlines one T cell receptor (beta chain) sequence together with its context. The record originates from a study of blood T cell repertoires in COVID-19. Study at large: PBMCs, B-cell-depleted T cells, or T cells provided the cDNA or gDNA that made up the material.

Original processing methods: Amplifying reference gene primers gave estimates of nucleated cell counts. The table came from immunoSEQ multiplex PCR; TCRdb's copy has only in-frame clones and leaves some out. V and J calls and clone size are copied from that table; D and trimming were computed from the DNA. The table includes about 230,000 clones, about 90% detected once. The participants were between roughly 18 and 89 years old and came from under 25 US areas. Which cohort a participant joined came from the clinical history participants gave. The V and J ends lost 10 bases and 8 bases respectively, with 20 bases between them. CDR3 length: 13 amino acids. The germline CDR1 and CDR2 sequences are SNHLY and FYNNEI.

This receptor was identified in a woman aged 30 to 39 with acute COVID-19. The sequenced sample was PBMCs or T cells enriched from blood (not recorded which). This chain links TRBV2 with TRBJ1-2; tentatively, D is TRBD1 (5 bases). The CDR3 DNA is TGTGCCACCACCGGGCAGGGCTCTCCCGGCTACACCTTC. It specifies CATTGQGSPGYTF.